These T cell receptor beta chains were read from a single sample in a study of identifying expanded T cells in peripheral blood. Using immunoSEQ multiplex PCR, the repertoire was profiled, and TCRdb retains in-frame clones only, with some absent. This table holds some 93,000 clones, 88% found once. Sequencing was carried out using blood. These receptor sequences come from a person aged 18 to 75 in good health. The conserved cysteine and the conserved F or W are not part of the CDR3 here.

V	CDR3
TRBV10-2	ASSELHRGYT
TRBV6-1	ASRDRDQGYT
TRBV10-2	ASSPGQAQPQH
TRBV7-8	ASSLRDRVSTDTQY
TRBV30	AWSVGYGYT
TRBV7-9	ASSFRQGRNEKLF
TRBV19	ASSRGGLAGESEQY
TRBV9	ASSPITSTGELF
TRBV5-1	ASSRDSEAF
TRBV19	ASSIGGGRETQY
TRBV10-3	AISESVPQETQY
TRBV2	ASSDGGGPPNNEQF
TRBV6-1	ASRDSYSNQPQH
TRBV9	ARDRERNYEQY
TRBV5-4	ASSPWDGYNEQF
TRBV7-2	ASSLVPGQGHQPQH
TRBV7-2	ASSLGTDIYGYT
TRBV14	ASSQVGGIATEAF
TRBV30	AWSQQGNSPLH
TRBV11-2	ASSLVQDQPQH